This T cell receptor (beta chain) appears in the sequencing data of a study of T cell repertoires in cytomegalovirus infection. Study information: Public TCR beta signatures provided an indication of both CMV infection and a matching HLA type.

This clonotype was seen a few times. The antigen remains undetermined. This CDR3 spans 16 amino acids. Trimming removed 4 bases from V and 7 bases from J, with 22 bases in between. Germline CDR1 and CDR2: SGHDN and FVKESK. MiXCR was run by TCRdb on the reads, yielding one entry per CDR3 protein. The profile covers 300,000 to 450,000 distinct CDR3 sequences, with over 15% appearing a single time and roughly 8.7% taken by the ten largest. Study findings and constraints: Pooled public TCR beta family frequency picked out CMV carriers with the relevant HLA. The ex vivo response was dominated by HLA-C-restricted CMV-specific TCR beta clonotypes.

The sequenced material came from PBMCs. The chain combines TRBV14 with TRBJ1-1; D is uncertain. The TCR originated in a human donor in good health (CMV status not recorded). Some clones in this sample may be carry-over from other donors' samples. For the CDR3, the DNA is TGTGCCAGCAGCCGACTCGTTGACCTCTCCAGAGATGAAGCTTTCTTT. It specifies CASSRLVDLSRDEAFF.